Listed here are 15 T cell receptor beta chains from one sample, sequenced in a study of cytomegalovirus exposure and HLA in healthy donors. 13 Jbeta primers and 60 Vbeta primers were used for the PCR. The assay was immunoSEQ multiplex PCR, and TCRdb's table has in-frame clones only and misses some. Seen here are 210,000 or so clones, about three quarters observed once, and the top ten hold over 2%. The specimen was PBMCs. The source of these receptors is a woman in her twenties or thirties in good health and CMV-seropositive.

V and J are TRBV11-3 and TRBJ2-3; TRBD1 matches at 7 bases. This CDR3 is 14 amino acids long. Germline V gene data show CDR1 as SGHNT and CDR2 as YENEEA. The trim removed 3 bases at V and 2 bases at J, leaving 2 bases unmatched. The CDR3 DNA reads TGTGCCAGCAGCTTCGACAGGGTCACAGATACGCAGTATTTT. As protein: CASSFDRVTDTQYF.

The J gene is TRBJ2-7, the V gene TRBV2; D unclear. The V and J ends lost 4 bases and 3 bases respectively, with 16 bases between them. Germline V gene lookup returns CDR1 SNHLY and CDR2 FYNNEI. The CDR3 runs to 15 residues. Here the CDR3 DNA reads TGTGCCAGCAGTGCGGGTCCACCTAATTACTACGAGCAGTACTTC. Its protein product is CASSAGPPNYYEQYF.

The chain employs TRBV28 and TRBJ2-7; 9 nucleotides agree with TRBD2. The V gene end was trimmed by 3 bases and the J gene end by 6 bases; junction bases not matched to a gene: 9. This CDR3 region has 15 residues. Germline CDR1 and CDR2: MDHEN and SYDVKM. This chain's CDR3 is CASSLASGKSPEQYF. The DNA of the CDR3 is TGTGCCAGCAGTTTGGCTAGCGGGAAATCTCCCGAGCAGTACTTC.

V and J are TRBV19 and TRBJ2-7; D possibly corresponds to TRBD1 (6 bases). This CDR3 has 13 residues. Trimming pared 5 bases from V and 3 bases from J, leaving 11 bases between. CDR1 LNHDA and CDR2 SQIVND come from the germline V gene (reference sequence). CDR3 residues: CASSFLGGYEQYF. The DNA for the CDR3 is TGTGCCAGTAGTTTCCTAGGGGGCTACGAGCAGTACTTC.

V is TRBV10-3 and J is TRBJ2-2; 10 nucleotides agree with TRBD1. Germline lookup yields CDR1 ENHRY and CDR2 SYGVKD. The CDR3 is 19 residues long. The V and J ends lost 5 bases and 3 bases, in that order; junction bases with no gene match: 15. The DNA for the CDR3 is TGTGCCATCAGTCCTTTGGGGGACAGGGGAAGAGTGGACACCGGGGAGCTGTTTTTT. Translated: CAISPLGDRGRVDTGELFF.

This clone was recorded once. The chain joins TRBV6-6 to TRBJ2-5; no firm D call. Germline V gene data show CDR1 as MNHNY and CDR2 as SVGAGI (reference sequence). The CDR3 length is 15 residues. V lost 4 bases and J lost 3, with 15 bases in between. CDR3 coding DNA: TGTGCCAGCAGTTTAGCCCCGTGGATTGAAGAGACCCAGTACTTC. It is translated as CASSLAPWIEETQYF.

The V call is TRBV19, the J call TRBJ1-2, with D hard to call. The V end was cut by 5 bases, the J end by 2 bases, with 15 bases between. This CDR3 spans 15 amino acids. Germline assignment: CDR1 LNHDA and CDR2 SQIVND (reference sequence). The CDR3 is CASSSGLGPNYGYTF. The DNA of the CDR3 is TGTGCCAGTAGTTCTGGACTCGGCCCAAACTATGGCTACACCTTC.

The CDR3 reads CASSLASGSAKNIQYF. The CDR3 coding sequence is TGTGCCAGCAGCTTAGCGAGCGGGAGTGCCAAAAACATTCAGTACTTC. The genes are TRBV7-8 and TRBJ2-4; 8 nucleotides agree with TRBD2. V was clipped by 0 bases and J by 1 base; unmatched bases: 2. Per the germline V gene, CDR1 is SGHVS and CDR2 is FQNEAQ. The CDR3 consists of 16 residues.

The rearrangement uses TRBV7-9 and TRBJ2-7, with 7 bases matching TRBD1. Per germline, CDR1 SEHNR and CDR2 FQNEAQ (reference sequence). Germline trimming cut 3 bases from V and 6 bases from J; bases unmatched to any gene: 8. The CDR3 contains 14 residues. The chain's CDR3 is CASSFTGATSEQYF. In DNA form, the CDR3 reads TGTGCCAGCAGCTTTACAGGGGCAACGAGCGAGCAGTACTTC.

The chain carries TRBV9 and TRBJ1-2, with TRBD1 matching over 9 bases. There are 14 residues in the CDR3. V shed 4 bases, J shed 6 bases, and the junction held 7 bases outside the gene matches. Germline V gene sequence: CDR1 SGDLS, CDR2 YYNGEE. CDR3 DNA sequence: TGTGCCAGCAGCAGGGACAGGGCCCAAAATGGCTACACCTTC. Translating gives CASSRDRAQNGYTF.

This clone was counted a single time. The chain recombines TRBV4-1 with TRBJ2-3; D is possibly TRBD2 (6 bases). Per germline, CDR1 MGHRA and CDR2 YSYEKL. The CDR3 is made up of 14 amino acids. Trimming stripped 3 bases from V and 8 bases from J, with 15 bases between. CDR3 protein: CASSQAGLKGTQYF. CDR3 in DNA: TGCGCCAGCAGCCAGGCGGGACTTAAGGGTACGCAGTATTTT.

The sample holds a few counts of this clone. It is likely a read error, because the conserved phenylalanine at the end of the CDR3 is missing. The chain combines TRBV5-1 with TRBJ1-4, with 7 bases lining up with TRBD1. CDR1 SGHRS and CDR2 YFSETQ come from the germline V gene. Trimming took 0 bases from V and 8 from J; bases not matched to a gene: 10. The length of the CDR3 is 16 residues. CDR3 sequence: CASSLGQGPGAEKLFS. The DNA of the CDR3 is TGCGCCAGCAGCTTGGGACAGGGTCCCGGGGCCGAAAAACTGTTTTCT.

The chain recombines TRBV2 with TRBJ1-2; 7 nucleotides agree with TRBD1. The germline CDR1 and CDR2 sequences are SNHLY and FYNNEI. This CDR3 comprises 15 residues. Losses at the gene ends were 2 bases for V and 8 bases for J; bases not matched to a gene: 11. Here the CDR3 DNA reads TGTGCCAGCAGTGAATCGACAGGGAAAGGCGTCGGCTACACCTTC. Its protein product is CASSESTGKGVGYTF.

This sequence joins TRBV21-1 and TRBJ1-2; the table's D call TRBD1 went unverified against the DNA. TRBV21-1 is a pseudogene. The CDR3 covers 14 residues. The CDR3 loop is CASSNAGLDYGYTF. CDR3 DNA sequence: TGTGCCAGCAGCAACGCAGGGTTGGACTATGGCTACACCTTC.

The V call is TRBV5-1, the J call TRBJ2-7; 10 nucleotides line up with TRBD1. The V and J ends lost 2 bases and 6 bases, in that order; junction bases with no gene match: 8. The V gene's germline CDR1 is SGHRS and CDR2 YFSETQ. The CDR3 spans 15 residues. CDR3 protein: CASSFTGTGVGEQYF. The CDR3 DNA reads as TGCGCCAGCAGCTTCACCGGGACAGGGGTGGGCGAGCAGTACTTC.